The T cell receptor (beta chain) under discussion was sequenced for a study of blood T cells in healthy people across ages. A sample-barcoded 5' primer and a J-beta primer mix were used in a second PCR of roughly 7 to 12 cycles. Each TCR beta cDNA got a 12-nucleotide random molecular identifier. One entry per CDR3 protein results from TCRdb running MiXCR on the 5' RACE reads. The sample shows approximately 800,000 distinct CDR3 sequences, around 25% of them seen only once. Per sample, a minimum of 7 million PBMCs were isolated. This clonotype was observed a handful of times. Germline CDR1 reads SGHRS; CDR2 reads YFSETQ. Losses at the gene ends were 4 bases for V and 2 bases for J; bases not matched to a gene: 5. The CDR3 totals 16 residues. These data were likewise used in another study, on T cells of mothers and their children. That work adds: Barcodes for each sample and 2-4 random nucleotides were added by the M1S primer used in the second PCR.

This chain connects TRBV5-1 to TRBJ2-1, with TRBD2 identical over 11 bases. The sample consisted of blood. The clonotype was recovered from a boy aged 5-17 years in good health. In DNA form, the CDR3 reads TGCGCCAGCAGCCCACAACTAGCGGGGGCCTACAATGAGCAGTTCTTC. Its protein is CASSPQLAGAYNEQFF.